This note documents a single T cell receptor beta chain sequence. The data originate from a study of blood T cell repertoires in COVID-19. Study-level background: PBMCs, B-cell-depleted T cells, or T cells provided the cDNA or gDNA that made up the material.

Here immunoSEQ multiplex PCR was the method, and the copy in TCRdb shows in-frame clones only, minus some. The table lists over 50,000 clones, around four fifths of them singletons. Germline CDR1 is SGHDN and CDR2 is FVKESK. J gave up 5 bases and V 4 bases, and 8 bases lay outside the gene matches. CDR3 length: 15 amino acids. Specimen: peripheral blood. The V and J genes are TRBV14 and TRBJ2-7; TRBD1 matches at 10 bases. The sequence came from a man between 65 and 85 years old with acute or convalescent COVID-19. The CDR3 bases are TGTGCCAGCAGCCCCTTGAGGGACAGGGGCCACGAGCAGTACTTC. This gives the protein CASSPLRDRGHEQYF.